Sequencing of this T cell receptor (beta chain) was carried out in a study of blood T cells in healthy people across ages. Germline V lookup: CDR1 MNHEY, CDR2 SMNVEV (reference sequence). The CDR3 has 15 residues. Trimming cost V 4 bases and J 0 bases, with 9 bases left between them. For the second PCR, which ran for roughly 6 to 11 cycles, a sample-barcoded 5' primer and a J-beta primer mix were used. CDR3-containing paired-end reads numbered at least 2.5 million in each sample. MiXCR, run by TCRdb on the 5' RACE reads, gives a single entry per CDR3 protein. Of 1.5 million to 2 million distinct CDR3 sequences listed, around half are singletons. The donors, all healthy, were Caucasians living in Russia, aged about 6 to 95. Total RNA extraction produced at least 5.5 micrograms (per sample) for the study.

Material for sequencing was blood. The receptor was derived from a woman between 35 and 50 years old in good health. V gene TRBV27 combines with J gene TRBJ1-4; no reliable D call. The CDR3 coding sequence is TGTGCCAGCAGTTCTCGGAGGTCAACTAATGAAAAACTGTTTTTT. It is translated as CASSSRRSTNEKLFF. Complete variable domain (other parts from reference TRBV27 and TRBJ1-4): EAQVTQNPRYLITVTGKKLTVTCSQNMNHEYMSWYRQDPGLGLRQIYYSMNVEVTDKGDVPEGYKVSRKEKRNFPLILESPSPNQTSLYFCASSSRRSTNEKLFFGSGTQLSVL.